The T cell receptor (beta chain) described here comes from a study of spatial heterogeneity in lung cancer. In its sample, this clonotype is large (0.1 to 1%). The antigen is unknown. The time point was: sample taken at primary tumor resection. Sequencing was performed on whole RNA extracted from tumor and nontumor lung tissue, or from frozen PBMC, and the material was left unsorted. The library protocol tagged each TCR cDNA with a unique molecular identifier. Via MiXCR, TCRdb re-called the 5' RACE reads, giving one row per CDR3 protein. Of a few thousand distinct CDR3 sequences listed, 2.5% to 4% are singletons. Study-level results: Alpha chains reached an estimated coverage of roughly 7% of tumor T cells, and beta chains 11% to 15%. Tumor mutation counts were tracked by expanded intratumoral alpha and beta TCR counts.

The source was lung tumor tissue, collected at surgery. This clonotype was sampled from a male donor with early-stage non-small cell lung cancer.

In nucleotides, the CDR3 is TGTGCCAGCAGTTTATCAAGCGGCGGGGGTCAGCCCCAGCATTTT. Its protein is CASSLSSGGGQPQHF. The chain combines TRBV12-3 or TRBV12-4 with TRBJ1-5; possible D gene TRBD1, 5 bases. V lost 2 bases, J lost 6 bases, and 14 bases lay in between. The CDR3 totals 15 residues.